This entry is about one TCR beta chain. Once RNA had been extracted, it was reverse transcribed into cDNA to act as the sequencing template. This table comes from immunoSEQ multiplex PCR, and its TCRdb copy is limited to in-frame clones, with some not included. The table lists under 250,000 clones, around 50% of them singletons. The record originates from a study of CD8+ T cells in alopecia areata. The CDR3 length is 15 residues. Germline loops: CDR1 SGHNT, CDR2 YYREEE (reference sequence). After removal of 2 bases from V and 4 bases from J, the junction contained 4 bases not matched to a gene. The TCR sequence derives from a human donor in good health. The sequenced sample was CD8+ T cells sorted from blood. The chain employs TRBV5-4 and TRBJ2-1; 9 nucleotides match TRBD2. The CDR3 DNA reads as TGTGCCAGCAGCTTATCAGCGGGGGGATACAATGAGCAGTTCTTC. Protein sequence: CASSLSAGGYNEQFF.